This TCR beta chain was retrieved from a study of blood T cell repertoires in COVID-19. At the level of the study: The study drew acute and convalescent COVID-19 samples from the United States, Italy and Spain. T cells, B-cell-depleted T cells, or PBMCs supplied cDNA or gDNA.

How the authors handled the data: Estimation of nucleated cell counts was performed using reference gene primer amplification. The repertoire was sequenced with immunoSEQ multiplex PCR; TCRdb's copy has only in-frame clones and lacks some. The DNA was the basis for D and trimming; V, J and clone size are from that table. Of approximately 220,000 clones in the sample, around four fifths are singletons; the top ten hold 4.5% to 5.5%. This CDR3 is built from 13 residues. The chain employs TRBV21-1 and TRBJ2-7; the tabulated D call, TRBD2, remains unverified against the DNA. TRBV21-1 is a pseudogene. Material for sequencing was peripheral blood. The TCR comes from an older woman who had recovered from COVID-19. DNA for the CDR3: TGTGCCAGCAGCAAAGAATCGGTTGACGAGCAGTACTTC. Protein product: CASSKESVDEQYF.